The source of this TCR beta chain is a study of T cells in Graves' hyperthyroidism and ophthalmopathy. Orbital computed tomography, thyroid ultrasound, serum thyroxine and TRAb, and clinical symptoms together informed the diagnoses. The PBMCs were taken from around 9 ml of fresh peripheral blood. The CDR3 runs to 12 residues. The germline gives CDR1 DFQATT, CDR2 SNEGSKA (reference sequence). V was trimmed by 5 bases and J by 8 bases, leaving 13 bases between them. This clonotype was seen many times. Regions amplified from RNA transcripts were the TCR beta CDR3 regions. TCR CDR3 regions were first amplified by RT-PCR with HTBI primers. Each CDR3 protein is one row after TCRdb ran MiXCR on the multiplex PCR reads. The data show more than 500,000 distinct CDR3 sequences, with about 14% seen just once and around 4.5% held by the top ten.

This clonotype was obtained from a woman aged 35 to 49 with Graves' ophthalmopathy. V and J are TRBV20-1 and TRBJ1-5, with a weak D call TRBD1 (5 bases). Sequencing input: blood. CDR3 amino acids: CSASGPVEPQHF. The CDR3 nucleotides read TGCAGTGCTTCAGGGCCAGTAGAGCCCCAGCATTTT.